Listed below are T cell receptor beta chains from one sample, sequenced in a study of blood T cell repertoires in COVID-19. Profiling relied on immunoSEQ multiplex PCR, and the TCRdb table lists in-frame clones only, not all of them. The sample consists of some 200,000 clones, roughly nine tenths of them appearing once. Material: peripheral blood. Receptors were obtained from a man between 65 and 85 years old with acute or convalescent COVID-19. The CDR3 runs from the conserved cysteine through the conserved F or W. Each record gives: J gene, clone size, CDR3 length, D gene, V gene, CDR3 protein, CDR3 DNA. D genes are given only for firm matches. Not all rows give a size; the values are once, few, many and, for expanded clones, a class.

J: TRBJ2-1; size: NA; length: 15; D: TRBD2; V: TRBV7-8; CDR3: CASSTSGGTYNEQFF; DNA: TGTGCCAGCAGCACTAGCGGGGGCACCTACAATGAGCAGTTCTTC
J: TRBJ1-6; size: NA; length: 16; D: TRBD1; V: TRBV10-3; CDR3: CAISESWQGENSPLHF; DNA: TGTGCCATCAGTGAGTCTTGGCAGGGGGAGAATTCACCCCTCCACTTT
J: TRBJ1-3; size: NA; length: 15; D: NA; V: TRBV10-3; CDR3: CAISESQGAGYTIYF; DNA: TGTGCCATCAGTGAGTCGCAGGGTGCTGGCTACACCATATATTTT
J: TRBJ1-2; size: NA; length: 16; D: TRBD1; V: TRBV10-3; CDR3: CAISESGDREDHGYTF; DNA: TGTGCCATCAGTGAGTCAGGGGACAGGGAGGATCATGGCTACACCTTC
J: TRBJ1-1; size: NA; length: 13; D: NA; V: TRBV18; CDR3: CASSPTGWAEAFF; DNA: TGTGCCAGCTCACCAACAGGGTGGGCTGAAGCTTTCTTT
J: TRBJ1-1; size: NA; length: 16; D: TRBD1; V: TRBV5-1; CDR3: CASSLVGTGPGVEAFF; DNA: TGCGCCAGCAGCTTGGTGGGGACAGGGCCCGGGGTGGAAGCTTTCTTT
J: TRBJ2-5; size: once; length: 14; D: NA; V: TRBV5-1; CDR3: CASSLDVSRETQYF; DNA: TGCGCCAGCAGCTTGGATGTCTCCAGGGAGACCCAGTACTTC
J: TRBJ1-5; size: NA; length: 17; D: NA; V: TRBV11-3; CDR3: CASPLDSSGPSNQPQHF; DNA: TGTGCCAGCCCCTTAGACAGTTCTGGGCCTAGCAATCAGCCCCAGCATTTT
J: TRBJ2-3; size: NA; length: 14; D: NA; V: TRBV3-1/TRBV3-2; CDR3: CASSQDAGEDTQYF; DNA: TGTGCCAGCAGCCAAGATGCCGGGGAAGATACGCAGTATTTT
J: TRBJ2-7; size: NA; length: 12; D: NA; V: TRBV19; CDR3: CASSTGFHEQYF; DNA: TGTGCCAGTAGTACAGGGTTCCACGAGCAGTACTTC
J: TRBJ1-6; size: once; length: 17; D: NA; V: TRBV11-2; CDR3: CASSLVSDPQYLSPLHF; DNA: TGTGCCAGCAGCTTAGTTAGCGATCCTCAATACCTGTCACCCCTCCACTTT
J: TRBJ2-5; size: NA; length: 15; D: NA; V: TRBV16; CDR3: CASSQSWQVEETQYF; DNA: TGTGCCAGCAGCCAATCGTGGCAGGTCGAAGAGACCCAGTACTTC
J: TRBJ1-2; size: once; length: 15; D: TRBD1; V: TRBV4-3; CDR3: CASSPTTVRGLGYTF; DNA: TGCGCCAGCAGCCCTACTACAGTAAGGGGGCTAGGCTACACCTTC
J: TRBJ2-1; size: NA; length: 15; D: TRBD2; V: TRBV27; CDR3: CASATPRTSGNEQFF; DNA: TGTGCCAGCGCCACCCCCAGGACTAGTGGTAATGAGCAGTTCTTC
J: TRBJ2-2; size: NA; length: 15; D: NA; V: TRBV9; CDR3: CASSVDRTNTGELFF; DNA: TGTGCCAGCAGCGTAGACAGGACAAACACCGGGGAGCTGTTTTTT
J: TRBJ1-1; size: few; length: 13; D: NA; V: TRBV7-9; CDR3: CASSLGAGGEAFF; DNA: TGTGCCAGCAGCCTGGGGGCGGGTGGGGAAGCTTTCTTT
J: TRBJ2-7; size: NA; length: 15; D: TRBD2; V: TRBV9; CDR3: CASSSGGAAGYEQYF; DNA: TGTGCCAGCAGCTCCGGGGGGGCGGCTGGGTACGAGCAGTACTTC
J: TRBJ2-3; size: NA; length: 14; D: TRBD2; V: TRBV28; CDR3: CASSRAGDTDTQYF; DNA: TGTGCCAGCAGTCGAGCGGGAGACACAGATACGCAGTATTTT
J: TRBJ2-7; size: NA; length: 13; D: TRBD2; V: TRBV4-1; CDR3: CASSQGGSYEQYF; DNA: TGCGCCAGCAGCCAGGGGGGGTCCTACGAGCAGTACTTC
J: TRBJ2-2; size: NA; length: 15; D: TRBD1; V: TRBV6-5; CDR3: CASSRERGHTGELFF; DNA: TGTGCCAGCAGTCGGGAAAGGGGGCACACCGGGGAGCTGTTTTTT
J: TRBJ2-6; size: NA; length: 17; D: TRBD1; V: TRBV3-1/TRBV3-2; CDR3: CASSRRGLLSGANVLTF; DNA: TGTGCCAGCAGCCGCAGGGGGCTACTCTCTGGGGCCAACGTCCTGACTTTC
J: TRBJ1-1; size: NA; length: 13; D: NA; V: TRBV28; CDR3: CATNKIMNTEAFF; DNA: TGTGCCACAAACAAAATCATGAACACTGAAGCTTTCTTT
J: TRBJ2-2; size: NA; length: 13; D: NA; V: TRBV19; CDR3: CASSIPQTGELFF; DNA: TGTGCCAGTAGTATACCCCAGACCGGGGAGCTGTTTTTT
J: TRBJ2-3; size: NA; length: 18; D: TRBD2; V: TRBV9; CDR3: CASSARLGLAGYTDTQYF; DNA: TGTGCCAGCAGCGCGCGACTCGGCCTAGCGGGGTACACAGATACGCAGTATTTT
J: TRBJ1-3; size: NA; length: 15; D: NA; V: TRBV5-1; CDR3: CASSWDTNPGNTIYF; DNA: TGCGCCAGCAGCTGGGACACCAACCCTGGAAACACCATATATTTT